A single sample is the source of the 24 T cell receptor beta chains below, sequenced in a study of CD8 T cells in Susac syndrome. Random hexamers were used to reverse transcribe an amount of 0.5 to 1 ug RNA. TCRdb analysed the immunoSEQ multiplex PCR reads with MiXCR anew, one entry per CDR3 protein. This repertoire shows some 18,000 distinct CDR3 sequences, about 95% found once; its top ten account for 0.2% to 0.3%. Sequencing was performed on CD8+ T cells from PBMCs. Receptors originate from a human donor in good health.

The rearrangement links TRBV7-2 to TRBJ1-2; 10 bases map to TRBD1. Germline V gene data show CDR1 as SGHTA and CDR2 as FQGNSA. The CDR3 covers 15 residues. Trimming took 4 bases from V and 4 from J; bases not matched to a gene: 6. The CDR3 protein is CASSSPTGGIYGYTF. The CDR3 DNA is TGTGCCAGCAGCTCGCCGACAGGGGGCATCTATGGCTACACCTTC.

The chain employs TRBV10-2 and TRBJ2-7; tentatively, D is TRBD1 (6 bases). This CDR3 contains 14 residues. Germline V gives CDR1 WSHSY, CDR2 SAAADI. V lost 3 bases and J lost 7, with 16 bases in between. The CDR3 loop reads CASSDSPQGKEQYF. The CDR3 coding sequence is TGCGCCAGCAGTGATTCACCCCAGGGGAAAGAGCAGTACTTC.

The CDR3: CASSTSDDSYEQYF. The DNA of the CDR3 is TGTGCCAGCAGTACCTCCGACGACTCCTACGAGCAGTACTTC. The chain employs TRBV28 and TRBJ2-7; D gene uncertain. Germline V CDR1 and CDR2: MDHEN, SYDVKM. The CDR3 totals 14 residues. Trimming stripped 5 bases from V and 0 bases from J, with 11 bases between.

The rearrangement links TRBV27 to TRBJ2-7, with 7 bases that match TRBD2. The CDR3 totals 13 residues. With 2 bases clipped from V and 4 bases from J, the junction kept 2 bases outside the gene matches. The V gene's germline CDR1 is MNHEY and CDR2 SMNVEV (reference sequence). CDR3 amino acids: CASSLGGDYEQYF. CDR3 bases: TGTGCCAGCAGTTTAGGGGGGGATTACGAGCAGTACTTC.

V is TRBV30 and J is TRBJ1-2; 9 bases map to TRBD1. The CDR3 is 14 amino acids. V lost 0 bases and J lost 6; bases outside the gene matches: 5. Germline CDR1 and CDR2: GTSNPN and SVGIG (reference sequence). The CDR3 DNA sequence: TGTGCCTGGAGTGTATGGACAGGGGCGGATGGCTACACCTTC. Protein: CAWSVWTGADGYTF.

J is TRBJ2-7 and V is TRBV5-5, with D possibly matching TRBD1 (5 bases). The CDR3 has 14 amino acids. CDR1 and CDR2 from the germline V gene are SGHKS and YYEKEE (reference sequence). Trimming left V 6 bases short and J 2 bases short, with 15 bases between. CDR3 region: CASNWGGLAYEQYF. Here the CDR3 DNA reads TGTGCCAGCAACTGGGGCGGCCTAGCCTACGAGCAGTACTTC. Combining the CDR3 with reference TRBV5-5 and TRBJ2-7 gives the whole variable domain DAGVTQSPTHLIKTRGQQVTLRCSPISGHKSVSWYQQVLGQGPQFIFQYYEKEERGRGNFPDRFSARQFPNYSSELNVNALLLGDSALYLCASNWGGLAYEQYFGPGTRLTVT.

V gene TRBV7-2 combines with J gene TRBJ2-2; D unresolved. The germline CDR1 and CDR2 sequences are SGHTA and FQGNSA. The CDR3 runs 14 residues. The ends were cut back, 1 base at V and 5 bases at J, with 8 bases in the middle. The chain's CDR3 is CASSLGMGTGELFF. The CDR3 coding sequence is TGTGCCAGCAGCTTAGGAATGGGGACCGGGGAGCTGTTTTTT.

The chain couples TRBV6-2 or TRBV6-3 to TRBJ2-1; TRBD2 matches at 7 bases. Germline V gene sequence: CDR1 MNHEY, CDR2 SVGEGT. The CDR3 totals 15 residues. The junction had 16 bases not matched to a gene; V was cut back by 7 bases and J by 10 bases. The DNA of the CDR3 is TGTGCCAGCACCTACGGTGCGGGAGAGGCGTACGAGCAGTTCTTC. This translates into CASTYGAGEAYEQFF.

The chain couples TRBV5-1 to TRBJ1-1; unclear D gene. V gave up 1 base and J gave up 7 bases, with 8 bases separating them. Germline assignment: CDR1 SGHRS and CDR2 YFSETQ. The CDR3 length is 12 residues. CDR3 in amino acids: CASSLIVGEAFF. The CDR3 DNA follows: TGCGCCAGCAGCTTGATAGTGGGTGAAGCTTTCTTT.

The gene calls are TRBV27 and TRBJ2-7, with D possibly being TRBD1 (5 bases). Deletions cut 5 bases from V and 4 bases from J, with 12 bases between. Germline CDR1 is MNHEY and CDR2 is SMNVEV (reference sequence). This CDR3 comprises 13 residues. This CDR3 reads CASSPGSGYEQYF. CDR3 nucleotide sequence: TGTGCCAGCAGTCCAGGGTCGGGTTACGAGCAGTACTTC.

The chain has TRBV5-4 and TRBJ2-5, with D possibly being TRBD2 (6 bases). Trimming stripped 2 bases from V and 4 bases from J, with 15 bases between. The CDR3 is made up of 15 amino acids. Looked up from germline, CDR1 is SGHNT and CDR2 is YYREEE (reference sequence). The CDR3 loop is CASSFSGAVGETQYF. For the CDR3, the DNA is TGTGCCAGCAGCTTCTCGGGAGCGGTGGGAGAGACCCAGTACTTC.

The chain links TRBV4-2 to TRBJ2-1, with 8 bases lining up with TRBD2. The germline V gene encodes CDR1 LGHNA and CDR2 YNFKEQ. CDR3 length: 14 residues. J was trimmed by 6 bases and V by 3 bases; bases with no gene match: 4. The CDR3 loop reads CASSQGLEGNEQFF. The DNA for the CDR3 is TGTGCCAGCAGCCAGGGACTAGAGGGCAATGAGCAGTTCTTC.

The rearrangement links TRBV3-1 to TRBJ2-2, with D uncertain. The CDR3 totals 11 residues. Per the germline V gene, CDR1 is LGHDT and CDR2 is YNNKEL (reference sequence). Trimming removed 3 bases at V and 4 bases at J, with 0 bases between. CDR3 in amino acids: CASSHTGELFF. The CDR3 region has the DNA TGTGCCAGCAGCCACACCGGGGAGCTGTTTTTT.

The CDR3 bases are TGTGCCAGCAGTCCCACCGGGACAGGCATCTACGAGCAGTACTTC. This encodes CASSPTGTGIYEQYF. This chain joins TRBV28 and TRBJ2-7, with 8 bases lining up with TRBD1. The CDR3 has 15 residues. V trimming: 5 bases; J trimming: 3 bases; junction bases outside the gene matches: 9. CDR1 MDHEN and CDR2 SYDVKM come from the germline V gene.

J is TRBJ2-2 and V is TRBV27; 11 nucleotides line up with TRBD1. The CDR3 has 15 residues. Trimming cost V 6 bases and J 4 bases; bases outside gene matches: 4. Germline CDR1 and CDR2: MNHEY and SMNVEV (reference sequence). In DNA, the CDR3 is TGTGCCAGCAGCTATGGACAGGGGGCCACCGGGGAGCTGTTTTTT. Translated, it gives CASSYGQGATGELFF.

This clonotype was observed once. The CDR3 loop reads CASSLGPPLQETQYF. The DNA of the CDR3 is TGTGCCAGCAGTTTGGGGCCACCACTCCAAGAGACCCAGTACTTC. The rearrangement uses TRBV27 and TRBJ2-5; D may be TRBD1 (5 bases). Germline V CDR1 and CDR2: MNHEY, SMNVEV (reference sequence). Trimming left V 3 bases short and J 1 base short, with 12 bases between. The CDR3 totals 15 residues.

This clonotype was found a few times. The chain carries TRBV5-4 and TRBJ2-1, with a possible D match to TRBD2 (6 bases). V was cut by 4 bases and J by 8 bases, with 16 bases left in between. This CDR3 has 14 residues. Germline V lookup: CDR1 SGHNT, CDR2 YYREEE (reference sequence). CDR3 in amino acids: CASSGMGGIDEQFF. The CDR3 nucleotides read TGTGCCAGCAGCGGGATGGGGGGTATCGATGAGCAGTTCTTC.

The V call is TRBV23-1, the J call TRBJ2-2; possible D gene TRBD2, 7 bases. TRBV23-1 belongs to the ORF category, with a function that is uncertain. The germline V and J ends were trimmed by 0 bases and 4 bases, with 9 bases remaining between them. The length of the CDR3 is 15 residues. CDR3 bases: TGCGCCAGCAGTCAATCAGGGGGGGGCACCGGGGAGCTGTTTTTT. Translating gives CASSQSGGGTGELFF.

The rearrangement uses TRBV28 and TRBJ2-3; TRBD2 is a possible D gene (6 bases). This CDR3 spans 12 amino acids. CDR1 and CDR2 (germline): MDHEN, SYDVKM. Between the trimmed V and J ends, which lost 7 bases and 5 bases, there was a span of 10 bases. CDR3 sequence reads: CASTPGGDTQYF. CDR3 bases: TGTGCCAGCACTCCCGGGGGAGATACGCAGTATTTT.

The V call is TRBV28, the J call TRBJ2-7; D tentatively reads TRBD1 or TRBD2 (5 bases each). The length of the CDR3 is 15 residues. V lost 6 bases, J lost 0 bases, and 15 bases lay in between. CDR1 and CDR2 from the germline V gene are MDHEN and SYDVKM. CDR3 in amino acids: CASSSGRDASYEQYV. Written as DNA, the CDR3 is TGTGCCAGCAGCTCCGGACGGGACGCCTCCTACGAGCAGTACGTC.

This chain joins TRBV6-5 and TRBJ2-5; TRBD2 matches 11 bases. With 5 bases clipped from V and 5 bases from J, the junction kept 4 bases outside the gene matches. CDR1 and CDR2 from the germline V gene are MNHEY and SVGAGI. The CDR3 totals 14 residues. The CDR3 DNA follows: TGTGCCAGCAGTCTAGCGGGAGGACAGGAGACCCAGTACTTC. It translates to CASSLAGGQETQYF.

This chain joins TRBV24-1 and TRBJ2-2; D is ambiguous. The CDR3 totals 14 residues. The germline CDR1 and CDR2 sequences are KGHDR and SFDVKD. V was pared by 6 bases and J by 6 bases, with 13 bases between. The CDR3 DNA reads TGTGCCACCAGTCCACGCCAGGCCCCCGGGGAGCTGTTTTTT. It codes for CATSPRQAPGELFF.

CDR3 protein: CASSQEDARPTYNEQFF. The CDR3 nucleotides are TGCGCCAGCAGCCAAGAGGATGCAAGACCTACCTACAATGAGCAGTTCTTC. The gene calls are TRBV4-1 and TRBJ2-1; D is unclear. V lost 0 bases to trimming and J lost 2 bases, with 14 bases between them. Germline V gives CDR1 MGHRA, CDR2 YSYEKL. This CDR3 has 17 residues.

This clonotype came up once. The chain carries TRBV4-3 and TRBJ1-4; 7 nucleotides agree with TRBD1. The V and J ends lost 2 bases and 7 bases, in that order; junction bases with no gene match: 7. CDR1 is LGHNA, CDR2 YSLEER, per germline. The CDR3 is 15 amino acids. The CDR3 DNA is TGCGCCAGCAGCCAATTGACAGGGAGCGGTGAAAAACTGTTTTTT. Protein: CASSQLTGSGEKLFF.